The 24 T cell receptor beta chains listed next were all sequenced from one sample in a study of blood T cell repertoires in COVID-19. Only in-frame clones appear in the TCRdb table, and some are missing; sequencing was by immunoSEQ multiplex PCR. The sample includes roughly 80,000 clones, about 88% of them seen just once. The sequenced sample was peripheral blood. The source is a human donor in a cohort sampled during active COVID-19.

The V call is TRBV11-2, the J call TRBJ2-4, with a tentative D call TRBD2 (6 bases). The CDR3 is 12 residues long. Trimming removed 2 bases from V and 8 bases from J, with 7 bases in between. The germline V gene encodes CDR1 SGHAT and CDR2 FQNNGV. In DNA form, the CDR3 reads TGTGCCAGCAGCTTACGGAGGGACATTCAGTACTTC. Its translation is CASSLRRDIQYF.

The V gene is TRBV10-1, the J gene TRBJ2-3; D gene unclear. V lost 5 bases, J lost 5 bases, and 11 bases lay in between. The CDR3 runs to 13 residues. Looked up from germline, CDR1 is WNHNN and CDR2 is SYGVQD (reference sequence). The CDR3 here is CASSRGRQDTQYF. In nucleotides, the CDR3 is TGCGCCAGCAGTCGCGGCCGGCAAGATACGCAGTATTTT.

CDR3 loop: CASRWDRSQYF. CDR3 in DNA: TGTGCCAGCAGATGGGACAGATCGCAGTATTTT. The chain combines TRBV6-5 with TRBJ2-3, with 7 bases that match TRBD1. V was pared by 6 bases and J by 10 bases, with 4 bases of the junction left unmatched. CDR1 is MNHEY, CDR2 SVGAGI, per germline. The CDR3 spans 11 residues.

The chain couples TRBV5-1 to TRBJ2-2; unclear D gene. V lost 4 bases to trimming and J lost 1 base, with 14 bases between them. This CDR3 has 16 residues. The V gene's germline CDR1 is SGHRS and CDR2 YFSETQ. In DNA, the CDR3 is TGCGCCAGCAGCCAATCAGGTCAATTGAACACCGGGGAGCTGTTTTTT. Translation: CASSQSGQLNTGELFF. The full variable domain, its missing parts supplied by reference TRBV5-1 and TRBJ2-2, is KAGVTQTPRYLIKTRGQQVTLSCSPISGHRSVSWYQQTPGQGLQFLFEYFSETQRNKGNFPGRFSGRQFSNSRSEMNVSTLELGDSALYLCASSQSGQLNTGELFFGEGSRLTVL.

CDR3 sequence (DNA): TGCGCCAGCAGCCGCAGTGGACAGGGCGGCACTGAAGCTTTCTTT. This encodes CASSRSGQGGTEAFF. This chain joins TRBV5-1 and TRBJ1-1; 8 bases line up with TRBD1. The germline CDR1 and CDR2 sequences are SGHRS and YFSETQ. There are 15 residues in the CDR3. J lost 4 bases, V lost 4 bases, and 9 bases had no gene match.

The chain joins TRBV5-4 to TRBJ1-3, with D unclear. With 0 bases removed from V and 0 bases from J, the gap between germline ends came to 10 bases. CDR3 length: 16 residues. Germline CDR1 and CDR2: SGHNT and YYREEE (reference sequence). CDR3 DNA sequence: TGTGCCAGCAGCTTGGGGGCGGGAAACTCTGGAAACACCATATATTTT. This encodes CASSLGAGNSGNTIYF.

The gene calls are TRBV7-6 and TRBJ2-1, with 12 bases aligning to TRBD2. This CDR3 comprises 16 residues. V lost 5 bases and J lost 1; bases outside the gene matches: 3. CDR1 is SGHVS, CDR2 FNYEAQ, per germline. The CDR3 bases are TGTGCCAGCAGCGACGGACTAGCGGGATCCTACAATGAGCAGTTCTTC. This sequence encodes CASSDGLAGSYNEQFF.

The CDR3 spells CAIRDRAGNSPLHF. CDR3 in DNA: TGTGCCATCAGAGACAGGGCCGGGAATTCACCCCTCCACTTT. The chain carries TRBV10-3 and TRBJ1-6, with 7 bases aligning to TRBD1. Germline CDR1 is ENHRY and CDR2 is SYGVKD. V lost 6 bases, J lost 7 bases, and 6 bases stayed unmatched. The CDR3 is 14 amino acids.

This clone is medium-sized in the sample. The genes are TRBV6-4 and TRBJ2-1; 9 bases fit TRBD1. Losses at the gene ends were 4 bases for V and 7 bases for J; bases not matched to a gene: 8. The CDR3 is made up of 15 amino acids. CDR1 and CDR2 (germline): MRHNA, SNTAGT. Written as DNA, the CDR3 is TGTGCCAGCAGTGTTAGGACAGGGGAGGGGAATGAGCAGTTCTTC. Translated: CASSVRTGEGNEQFF.

This chain uses TRBV5-1 with TRBJ1-2; the match to TRBD1 covers 7 bases. The germline V gene has CDR1 SGHRS and CDR2 YFSETQ. With V trimmed by 0 bases and J by 5 bases, 4 bases remained unmatched. This CDR3 comprises 14 residues. CDR3 residues: CASSLGGGEYGYTF. CDR3 DNA sequence: TGCGCCAGCAGCTTGGGAGGGGGCGAATATGGCTACACCTTC.

This chain joins TRBV5-4 and TRBJ2-1, with 12 bases aligning to TRBD2. Trimming cost V 5 bases and J 3 bases; bases outside gene matches: 12. The germline gives CDR1 SGHNT, CDR2 YYREEE (reference sequence). The CDR3 totals 18 residues. CDR3 in amino acids: CASSSARTSGTLYNEQFF. CDR3 sequence (DNA): TGTGCCAGCAGTTCAGCCCGGACTAGCGGGACCCTCTACAATGAGCAGTTCTTC.

V and J are TRBV9 and TRBJ2-1, with 9 nucleotides matching TRBD2. This CDR3 contains 15 residues. Looked up from germline, CDR1 is SGDLS and CDR2 is YYNGEE. Trimming at V came to 4 bases and at J to 0 bases, leaving 2 bases not matched to a gene. The CDR3 region is CASSISGSSYNEQFF. Here the CDR3 DNA reads TGTGCCAGCAGCATTAGCGGGAGCTCCTACAATGAGCAGTTCTTC.

This chain links TRBV14 with TRBJ2-5, with TRBD2 as a possible D gene (5 bases). CDR1 and CDR2 from the germline V gene are SGHDN and FVKESK. V dropped 0 bases and J dropped 9 bases, with 11 bases sitting between them. The CDR3 is made up of 13 amino acids. In DNA form, the CDR3 reads TGTGCCAGCAGCCAAGAAAGAAACGGGGCCCAGTACTTC. Protein sequence: CASSQERNGAQYF.

V and J are TRBV6-2 or TRBV6-3 and TRBJ2-7; D is possibly TRBD1 (6 bases). The CDR3 sequence is 17 residues long. CDR1 is MNHEY, CDR2 SVGEGT, per germline. Trimming took 2 bases from V and 3 from J, leaving 20 bases between them. The DNA of the CDR3 is TGTGCCAGCAGTTACGAAGAGACAGGTCTAGGGGGCTACGAGCAGTACTTC. It is translated as CASSYEETGLGGYEQYF.

The chain is built from TRBV19 and TRBJ1-1; D ambiguous. Deletions cut 0 bases from V and 1 base from J, with 15 bases between. The germline gives CDR1 LNHDA, CDR2 SQIVND (reference sequence). The CDR3 is made up of 17 amino acids. The CDR3 protein is CASSIDTSGRANTEAFF. The CDR3 DNA reads TGTGCCAGTAGTATAGATACCTCGGGGAGGGCGAACACTGAAGCTTTCTTT.

The chain couples TRBV9 to TRBJ1-1; no clear D. CDR3 length: 15 amino acids. Trimming shortened V by 0 bases and J by 5 bases, and 14 bases separated the two germline ends. Germline CDR1 is SGDLS and CDR2 is YYNGEE. CDR3 DNA: TGTGCCAGCAGCGTAGTCGGAGAGAGAGTGACTGAAGCTTTCTTT. Translating gives CASSVVGERVTEAFF.

The chain couples TRBV7-2 to TRBJ2-7; 10 nucleotides agree with TRBD2. CDR1 is SGHTA and CDR2 is FQGNSA in the germline V gene. J gave up 7 bases and V 2 bases, and 5 bases lay outside the gene matches. The length of the CDR3 is 14 residues. The CDR3 loop is CASSLRGLAQEQYF. The DNA for the CDR3 is TGTGCCAGCAGCTTACGGGGACTAGCGCAAGAGCAGTACTTC.

This clone is a singleton in its sample. The gene calls are TRBV6-6 and TRBJ1-2; TRBD1 might be the D (6 bases). The CDR3 extends over 15 amino acids. Per the germline V gene, CDR1 is MNHNY and CDR2 is SVGAGI (reference sequence). Trimming stripped 0 bases from V and 6 bases from J, with 14 bases between. The CDR3 here is CASSYSGQGLDGYTF. The CDR3 coding sequence is TGTGCCAGCAGTTACTCGGGTCAGGGGTTGGATGGCTACACCTTC.

This chain connects TRBV27 to TRBJ2-7, with TRBD1 matching 8 bases. V trimming: 7 bases; J trimming: 2 bases; junction bases outside the gene matches: 7. The CDR3 spans 14 residues. The germline V gene encodes CDR1 MNHEY and CDR2 SMNVEV (reference sequence). The CDR3, as DNA: TGTGCCAGCACTCACGGACAGGGCCCCTACGAGCAGTACTTC. Encoded protein: CASTHGQGPYEQYF.

The chain employs TRBV7-6 and TRBJ1-1; D unresolved. This CDR3 contains 14 residues. Per the germline V gene, CDR1 is SGHVS and CDR2 is FNYEAQ. V lost 0 bases to trimming and J lost 8 bases, with 13 bases between them. This CDR3 reads CASSLASLSGEAFF. For the CDR3, the DNA is TGTGCCAGCAGCTTAGCCTCTCTGTCAGGCGAAGCTTTCTTT.

This clone was counted once. The rearrangement joins TRBV6-1 to TRBJ2-5; the match to TRBD2 covers 7 bases. Germline CDR1 MNHNS, CDR2 SASEGT. V trimming: 4 bases; J trimming: 4 bases; junction bases outside the gene matches: 15. The CDR3 is 17 amino acids. This CDR3 is CASSVGGGGRRSETQYF. For the CDR3, the DNA is TGTGCCAGCAGTGTTGGGGGGGGTGGTAGGAGATCAGAGACCCAGTACTTC.

This chain links TRBV5-1 with TRBJ2-5, with 10 bases fitting TRBD2. The junction had 7 bases not matched to a gene; V was cut back by 1 base and J by 4 bases. Germline V gene lookup returns CDR1 SGHRS and CDR2 YFSETQ. The CDR3 totals 16 residues. CDR3 coding DNA: TGCGCCAGCAGCTTGCTTACTAGCGGGGAGGTAGAGACCCAGTACTTC. This gives the protein CASSLLTSGEVETQYF.

This clone came up a few times. This rearrangement joins TRBV4-2 to TRBJ2-7, with TRBD1 matching over 8 bases. The CDR3 extends over 15 amino acids. J lost 1 base, V lost 7 bases, and 9 bases had no gene match. Germline V gives CDR1 LGHNA, CDR2 YNFKEQ. Written as DNA, the CDR3 is TGTGCCAGCACCCCAGGACAGGGAGCGTCCTACGAGCAGTACTTC. It codes for CASTPGQGASYEQYF.

This chain joins TRBV3-1 (or the pseudogene TRBV3-2) and TRBJ1-4, with D tentatively TRBD1 (5 bases). The V end lost 4 bases, the J end lost 3 bases, and 12 bases lay between the germline ends. CDR1 and CDR2 (germline): LGHDT, YNNKEL (reference sequence). The CDR3 consists of 15 residues. CDR3 DNA: TGTGCCAGCAGCCTACCGGGACTCTCTAATGAAAAACTGTTTTTT. As protein: CASSLPGLSNEKLFF.